Sequencing of this TCR beta chain was carried out in a study of a mutant IDH1 vaccine in newly diagnosed glioma. Study-wide results and limits: Across multiple MHC alleles, over 90% of patients had vaccine-induced responses.

Generated by immunoSEQ multiplex PCR, the TCRdb table keeps only in-frame clones and is missing some. Of 60,000 to 75,000 clones in the sample, more than 65% were seen once. Germline V gene sequence: CDR1 SGHVS, CDR2 FQNEAQ. With 8 bases removed from V and 3 bases from J, the gap between germline ends came to 15 bases. The CDR3 has 14 amino acids. Sample time point: baseline, week 1 (first vaccination visit). Sample treatment: pre-vaccination baseline after standard-of-care therapy. This clone has a handful of counts. Its antigen is unidentified. The sequence was obtained from a man aged 50-60 years with glioma. V is TRBV7-8 and J is TRBJ2-3; perhaps TRBD2 as D (7 bases). Here the sequenced sample was PBMCs, taken from a glioma patient treated with radiotherapy, temozolomide or both. Here the CDR3 DNA reads TGTGCCAGCGCGAGGGGGGGGAGGACAGATACGCAGTATTTT. Residues: CASARGGRTDTQYF.